The TCR beta chain described here comes from a study of blood T cell repertoires in COVID-19. About the research overall: Acute and convalescent COVID-19 samples came from the United States, Italy and Spain.

The junction had 31 bases not matched to a gene; V was cut back by 4 bases and J by 4 bases. This CDR3 is built from 23 residues. Germline CDR1 is LGHDT and CDR2 is YNNKEL (reference sequence). Turning to this clone: A single base separates this from a much larger clone, so it may be a read error. Other DNA sequences within the sample encode an identical CDR3.

TCRdb keeps only in-frame clones here, not all; method: immunoSEQ multiplex PCR. Of some 70,000 clones listed, around four fifths were seen once; the top ten hold approximately 9.3%. This TCR came from a woman aged 45-65 years with acute or convalescent COVID-19. This rearrangement joins TRBV3-1 (or the pseudogene TRBV3-2) to TRBJ2-1, with 7 bases matching TRBD2. Sequenced input: peripheral blood. Written as DNA, the CDR3 is TGTGCCAGCAGCCCCTTGTTCGGGGGTGGGGGTCCTAGGGGCCCCGGGGGGTACAATGAGCAGTTCTTC. Its translation is CASSPLFGGGGPRGPGGYNEQFF.